Below, 22 T cell receptor beta chains from the same sample are listed, as sequenced in a study of blood T cell repertoires in COVID-19. Produced via immunoSEQ multiplex PCR; TCRdb's table is partial and in-frame only. Of under 200,000 clones detected, around three quarters appear once; the ten largest clones hold 6% to 7.5%. The sequenced material came from peripheral blood. The receptors were gathered from a man between 70 and 80 years old with active or convalescent COVID-19.

The chain links TRBV30 to TRBJ1-1, with D perhaps TRBD1 (6 bases). V shed 3 bases and J shed 2 bases, with 13 bases lying between them. CDR1 is GTSNPN and CDR2 is SVGIG in the germline V gene (reference sequence). The CDR3 is 14 residues long. The CDR3 bases are TGTGCCTGGAGGAACAGGGTCGTAAACACTGAAGCTTTCTTT. Translated: CAWRNRVVNTEAFF.

The CDR3 DNA reads TGTGCCAGCTCACCACCCCACCACACGGGATCGAACACTGAAGCTTTCTTT. Encoded protein: CASSPPHHTGSNTEAFF. J is TRBJ1-1 and V is TRBV18; D unresolved. This CDR3 contains 17 residues. The germline CDR1 and CDR2 sequences are KGHSH and LQKENI. Trimming removed 0 bases at V and 1 base at J, with 15 bases between.

The chain recombines TRBV6-5 with TRBJ2-3; 11 nucleotides match TRBD2. Losses at the gene ends were 7 bases for V and 2 bases for J; bases not matched to a gene: 5. CDR1 MNHEY and CDR2 SVGAGI come from the germline V gene. The CDR3 sequence is 15 residues long. The CDR3, as DNA: TGTGCCAGCAACTTAGCGGGAGGGGCCACAGATACGCAGTATTTT. Protein: CASNLAGGATDTQYF.

The table lists this clone with a few counts. V and J are TRBV6-5 and TRBJ2-2; 12 bases fit TRBD1. The CDR3 is 16 amino acids. Germline V gives CDR1 MNHEY, CDR2 SVGAGI. V shed 2 bases, J shed 6 bases, and the junction held 4 bases outside the gene matches. This chain's CDR3 is CASSYGGQGASGELFF. CDR3 sequence (DNA): TGTGCCAGCAGTTACGGGGGACAGGGGGCCTCCGGGGAGCTGTTTTTT.

This clone was detected once. The rearrangement uses TRBV7-8 and TRBJ1-4; 7 bases are shared with TRBD1. Per germline, CDR1 SGHVS and CDR2 FQNEAQ. CDR3 length: 15 amino acids. J lost 4 bases, V lost 5 bases, and 7 bases had no gene match. CDR3 nucleotides: TGTGCCAGCAGCGTGAGGGGGCAGGATAATGAAAAACTGTTTTTT. This codes for CASSVRGQDNEKLFF.

The chain couples TRBV18 to TRBJ1-6, with 10 bases that match TRBD1. After removal of 3 bases from V and 10 bases from J, the junction contained 9 bases not matched to a gene. CDR1 is KGHSH, CDR2 LQKENI, per germline. The CDR3 runs 16 residues. The CDR3 bases are TGTGCCAGCTCACCGGAGGCCGGACAGGGGGGGTCACCCCTCCACTTT. Its protein is CASSPEAGQGGSPLHF.

This chain connects TRBV5-1 to TRBJ2-3; D gene unclear. Trimming removed 0 bases at V and 2 bases at J, with 7 bases between. CDR3 size: 14 residues. Per the germline V gene, CDR1 is SGHRS and CDR2 is YFSETQ. The DNA for the CDR3 is TGCGCCAGCAGCTTGGGAGCGCCCACAGATACGCAGTATTTT. It yields the protein CASSLGAPTDTQYF. The full variable domain, rest sourced from reference TRBV5-1 and TRBJ2-3, is KAGVTQTPRYLIKTRGQQVTLSCSPISGHRSVSWYQQTPGQGLQFLFEYFSETQRNKGNFPGRFSGRQFSNSRSEMNVSTLELGDSALYLCASSLGAPTDTQYFGPGTRLTVL.

The chain combines TRBV11-2 with TRBJ1-4; no clear D gene. V lost 1 base, J lost 3 bases, and 6 bases lay in between. Germline values: CDR1 SGHAT, CDR2 FQNNGV. The CDR3 is made up of 14 amino acids. This CDR3 is CASSLAHPNEKLFF. CDR3 nucleotides: TGTGCCAGCAGCTTAGCCCATCCTAATGAAAAACTGTTTTTT.

V gene TRBV7-9 combines with J gene TRBJ1-1; D is ambiguous. Per germline, CDR1 SEHNR and CDR2 FQNEAQ (reference sequence). The CDR3 length is 14 residues. V lost 1 base, J lost 5 bases, and 11 bases lay in between. CDR3 sequence (DNA): TGTGCCAGCAGCTTAGAGCGTCCTCGAACTGAAGCTTTCTTT. It encodes CASSLERPRTEAFF.

The chain is built from TRBV7-9 and TRBJ1-1; TRBD1 aligns across 8 bases. V shed 0 bases and J 0 bases; nucleotides not matched to a gene: 6. Germline CDR1 and CDR2: SEHNR and FQNEAQ (reference sequence). This CDR3 is built from 17 residues. In DNA, the CDR3 is TGTGCCAGCAGCTTAGCGCCGACAGGGGACATGAACACTGAAGCTTTCTTT. Translated: CASSLAPTGDMNTEAFF.

The chain recombines TRBV6-5 with TRBJ1-2, with TRBD1 matching 10 bases. Germline CDR1 is MNHEY and CDR2 is SVGAGI. CDR3 length: 14 amino acids. V was clipped by 7 bases and J by 5 bases; unmatched bases: 7. The CDR3 protein is CASIIGQGDYGYTF. In DNA, the CDR3 is TGTGCCAGCATTATAGGACAGGGGGATTATGGCTACACCTTC.

This chain links TRBV2 with TRBJ1-5, with TRBD1 identical over 8 bases. J lost 3 bases, V lost 3 bases, and 7 bases had no gene match. This CDR3 is 16 amino acids long. Germline V gene data show CDR1 as SNHLY and CDR2 as FYNNEI. The CDR3 reads CASSERDRTVNQPQHF. The CDR3 DNA reads as TGTGCCAGCAGTGAGCGGGACAGGACCGTCAATCAGCCCCAGCATTTT.

CDR3 DNA: TGTGCCAGCAGCCAAGATTTCAGGGGGCCCACGAACACTGAAGCTTTCTTT. As protein: CASSQDFRGPTNTEAFF. The J gene is TRBJ1-1, the V gene TRBV3-1 (or the pseudogene TRBV3-2), with 8 bases lining up with TRBD1. Germline-derived CDR1 and CDR2 are LGHDT and YNNKEL (reference sequence). V shed 0 bases, J shed 1 base, and the junction held 7 bases outside the gene matches. The CDR3 covers 17 residues.

Many counts were recorded for this clone. The CDR3 does not end in the conserved phenylalanine or tryptophan, so this is likely a read error. It is unclear where the CDR3 begins or ends on the DNA, so no DNA is shown, and the CDR3 is as TCRdb lists it. The chain has TRBV10-1 and TRBJ2-7; no check of the table's D call, TRBD1, against the DNA was made. Germline V CDR1 and CDR2: WNHNN, SYGVQD (reference sequence). With termini counted, the CDR3 has 8 amino acids. The CDR3 region is CASSRDKN.

The chain couples TRBV7-2 to TRBJ2-3, with 12 bases fitting TRBD2. Germline V gene data show CDR1 as SGHTA and CDR2 as FQGNSA. Losses at the gene ends were 3 bases for V and 2 bases for J; bases not matched to a gene: 12. The length of the CDR3 is 19 residues. CDR3 sequence reads: CASSFSGTGLAGFTDTQYF. The CDR3 region has the DNA TGTGCCAGCAGCTTCAGCGGGACTGGACTAGCGGGGTTCACAGATACGCAGTATTTT.

The V call is TRBV10-3, the J call TRBJ1-2; 9 nucleotides line up with TRBD1. CDR1 ENHRY and CDR2 SYGVKD come from the germline V gene. This CDR3 has 14 residues. The J segment lost 8 bases and the V segment lost 2 bases, leaving 6 bases of the junction unmatched. The CDR3 reads CAISEAGQGRGYTF. CDR3 sequence (DNA): TGTGCCATCAGTGAGGCAGGACAGGGGCGAGGCTACACCTTC.

The chain carries TRBV10-3 and TRBJ1-2; possible D gene TRBD1, 6 bases. The germline V and J ends were trimmed by 4 bases and 6 bases, with 15 bases remaining between them. CDR1 ENHRY and CDR2 SYGVKD come from the germline V gene. This CDR3 is 14 amino acids long. The CDR3 DNA follows: TGTGCCATCAGTGTTGAGGGGGGGGATGATGGCTACACCTTC. It codes for CAISVEGGDDGYTF.

This chain joins TRBV3-1 (or the pseudogene TRBV3-2) and TRBJ2-3; 8 bases are shared with TRBD1. Trimming at V came to 4 bases and at J to 2 bases, leaving 8 bases not matched to a gene. Germline-derived CDR1 and CDR2 are LGHDT and YNNKEL (reference sequence). This CDR3 has 16 residues. CDR3 protein: CASSLRTGSFTDTQYF. CDR3 in DNA: TGTGCCAGCAGCCTTCGGACAGGGAGCTTCACAGATACGCAGTATTTT.

V usage is TRBV12-5 and J usage is TRBJ1-5; tentative D call: TRBD1 (6 bases). Germline loops: CDR1 LGHNT, CDR2 FRNRAP. Trimming pared 7 bases from V and 6 bases from J, leaving 13 bases between. This CDR3 contains 13 residues. CDR3 amino acids: CASAGGRSQPQHF. Written as DNA, the CDR3 is TGTGCTAGTGCCGGGGGGCGTAGTCAGCCCCAGCATTTT.

This chain joins TRBV19 and TRBJ1-2; perhaps TRBD1 as D (5 bases). Deletions cut 4 bases from V and 3 bases from J, with 18 bases between. Germline CDR1 is LNHDA and CDR2 is SQIVND (reference sequence). The CDR3 extends over 16 amino acids. DNA for the CDR3: TGTGCCAGTAGTACCTCTCCCGGAAAAGGGGACTATGGCTACACCTTC. It codes for CASSTSPGKGDYGYTF.

This chain connects TRBV27 to TRBJ1-2; 10 bases agree with TRBD1. Per the germline V gene, CDR1 is MNHEY and CDR2 is SMNVEV (reference sequence). V lost 5 bases, J lost 8 bases, and 17 bases stayed unmatched. The CDR3 extends over 17 amino acids. The CDR3 DNA sequence: TGTGCCAGCAGTCAACTAATCCGGGACAGGGGTATGAGGGGCTACACCTTC. Translation: CASSQLIRDRGMRGYTF.

V gene TRBV6-5 combines with J gene TRBJ1-1; tentatively, D is TRBD1 (6 bases). CDR1 MNHEY and CDR2 SVGAGI come from the germline V gene. Trimming left V 5 bases short and J 2 bases short, with 9 bases between. The CDR3 spans 13 residues. The CDR3 here is CASSKQGNTEAFF. The CDR3 bases are TGTGCCAGCAGTAAACAGGGTAACACTGAAGCTTTCTTT.